This T cell receptor beta chain was retrieved from a study of cytomegalovirus exposure and HLA in healthy donors. Study-wide background: Early released data comprised 80 million to 100 million unique TCRs from HLA-typed donors. Study conclusions and caveats: In a later analysis, donors in an Asian-associated ancestry cluster reportedly had fewer N-insertions in productive TCRs than the cohort mean. Further analysis, carried out later, found HLA-associated TCR beta chains more clonally expanded than equally common other chains.

Primers: 60 Vbeta forward and 13 Jbeta reverse. TCRdb's table, derived via immunoSEQ multiplex PCR, lists solely in-frame clones and lacks some. The data contain hundreds of thousands of clones, around 83% of them seen just once; the ten biggest clones take up 1.4%. About this clone itself: Its cognate antigen is unknown.

The CDR3 covers 12 residues. The germline CDR1 and CDR2 sequences are LNHDA and SQIVND (reference sequence). The ends were cut back, 6 bases at V and 4 bases at J, with 10 bases in the middle. The TCR comes from a girl aged 5-17 years in good health and CMV-seronegative. The material sequenced was PBMCs. The rearrangement links TRBV19 to TRBJ2-7, with D possibly matching TRBD1 (6 bases). CDR3 coding DNA: TGTGCCAGTAGCCGGACAGATTACGAGCAGTACTTC. It specifies CASSRTDYEQYF.